This passage covers 5 T cell receptor beta chains from one sample sequenced in a study of T cell repertoires in cytomegalovirus infection. TCRdb itself ran the reads through MiXCR, one entry per CDR3 protein. The sample yields 200,000 to 300,000 distinct CDR3 sequences, 9.1% seen once. The sample taken for sequencing was PBMCs. The receptors originated from a human donor in good health (CMV status not recorded). Some clones in this sample may be carry-over from other donors' samples.

This clonotype appeared a few times. The chain carries TRBV12-5 and TRBJ2-1; TRBD1 matches 7 bases. Unmatched junction bases numbered 6, after V lost 6 bases and J lost 1 base. This CDR3 spans 15 amino acids. CDR1 is LGHNT, CDR2 FRNRAP, per germline. The DNA for the CDR3 is TGTGCTAGTGGCCCCAGGGGGTTATCCTACAATGAGCAGTTCTTC. This gives the protein CASGPRGLSYNEQFF.

This clonotype was seen many times. The chain carries TRBV12-3 or TRBV12-4 and TRBJ2-3; D gene ambiguous. V lost 2 bases and J lost 6, with 6 bases in between. CDR3 length: 12 residues. CDR3 protein: CASSLMVDTQYF. As DNA, the CDR3 is TGTGCCAGCAGTTTAATGGTGGATACGCAGTATTTT.

In this sample, this clonotype turned up many times. The chain joins TRBV5-1 to TRBJ2-3; D is unresolved. CDR1 is SGHRS and CDR2 is YFSETQ in the germline V gene. This CDR3 comprises 11 residues. V lost 4 bases, J lost 5 bases, and 5 bases lay in between. The CDR3 region is CASSARDTQYF. DNA for the CDR3: TGCGCCAGCAGCGCGAGAGATACGCAGTATTTT.

This clonotype turned up a few times. The V and J genes are TRBV5-1 and TRBJ2-2, with D perhaps being TRBD1 or TRBD2 (5 bases each). Trimming took off 4 bases at V and 7 bases at J, with 20 bases between the two ends. Germline values: CDR1 SGHRS, CDR2 YFSETQ. This CDR3 has 16 amino acids. As DNA, the CDR3 is TGCGCCAGCAGCCTTGTCGGGGCAGCGAATGTCGGGGAGCTGTTTTTT. Its protein product is CASSLVGAANVGELFF. The full variable domain, its missing parts supplied by reference TRBV5-1 and TRBJ2-2, is KAGVTQTPRYLIKTRGQQVTLSCSPISGHRSVSWYQQTPGQGLQFLFEYFSETQRNKGNFPGRFSGRQFSNSRSEMNVSTLELGDSALYLCASSLVGAANVGELFFGEGSRLTVL.

The gene calls are TRBV4-1 and TRBJ2-3; no firm D call. Germline V gene lookup returns CDR1 MGHRA and CDR2 YSYEKL. The CDR3 length is 14 residues. Trimming left V 4 bases short and J 2 bases short, with 10 bases between. The CDR3 coding sequence is TGCGCCAGCAGCCCGACGGAGATCACAGATACGCAGTATTTT. Protein sequence: CASSPTEITDTQYF.